The 5 T cell receptor beta chains in this list originate from one sample, sequenced in a study of T cells after yellow fever vaccination. TCRdb reanalysed the 5' RACE reads using MiXCR and keeps one entry per CDR3 protein. The repertoire includes over 130,000 distinct CDR3 sequences, over 7% of them detected once, and under 0.85% sits in the top ten. Specimen: CD4+ T cells sorted from PBMCs, collected 5 days after the yellow fever booster vaccination. These receptor sequences come from a man aged 30-40 years who received the YFV17D yellow fever vaccine.

At least ten counts were recorded for this clonotype. The chain uses TRBV5-1 and TRBJ1-1, with D unclear. This CDR3 has 13 amino acids. Trimming took off 5 bases at V and 4 bases at J, with 12 bases between the two ends. Germline V gene lookup returns CDR1 SGHRS and CDR2 YFSETQ. CDR3 bases: TGCGCCAGCAGGAGAGCGGGTGGCACTGAAGCTTTCTTT. It yields the protein CASRRAGGTEAFF.

This clonotype was found many times. The chain recombines TRBV7-2 with TRBJ1-3; no reliable D call. CDR1 is SGHTA, CDR2 FQGNSA, per germline. Deletions cut 0 bases from V and 8 bases from J, with 8 bases between. CDR3 length equals 13 residues. In DNA, the CDR3 is TGTGCCAGCAGCTTAGCATTCGGGGACACCATATATTTT. Translating gives CASSLAFGDTIYF.

Regarding this clonotype: A single base separates this from a much larger clone, so it may be a read error. The chain is built from TRBV6-1 and TRBJ2-1, with TRBD2 identical over 8 bases. The germline V gene encodes CDR1 MNHNS and CDR2 SASEGT. This CDR3 spans 16 amino acids. CDR3 amino acids: CVSSTSLGGRNNEQFF. The CDR3 region has the DNA TGTGTCAGCAGCACCTCACTTGGCGGGAGGAATAATGAGCAGTTCTTC.

This clonotype was seen ten or more times. The chain recombines TRBV7-9 with TRBJ2-7, with D hard to call. V was trimmed by 1 base and J by 2 bases, leaving 12 bases between them. CDR3 length: 15 residues. The germline V gene encodes CDR1 SEHNR and CDR2 FQNEAQ (reference sequence). The CDR3, as DNA: TGTGCCAGCAGCTTAGGGGTCGGTACTACCTACGAGCAGTACTTC. Its translation is CASSLGVGTTYEQYF.

Many counts were recorded for this clonotype. The gene calls are TRBV20-1 and TRBJ2-7; 8 bases map to TRBD1. CDR1 is DFQATT and CDR2 is SNEGSKA in the germline V gene (reference sequence). The CDR3 loop spans 15 amino acids. The junction had 12 bases not matched to a gene; V was cut back by 6 bases and J by 2 bases. CDR3 bases: TGCAGTGCAAAAAGGACAGGGTTAAATCCCTACGAGCAGTACTTC. It specifies CSAKRTGLNPYEQYF.